The 19 T cell receptor beta chains below come from one sample, sequenced in a study of vaccination effects on CD4 cells after COVID-19. Culture lasted 10 days before CD4+ T cell isolation. No antigen has been identified for these receptors. Data came from immunoSEQ multiplex PCR; TCRdb stores just in-frame clones and leaves some out. The sample has about 64,000 clones; 55% to 75% are singletons. The source was CD4+ T cells from PBMCs cultured without peptide, collected before COVID-19 vaccination. These receptor sequences come from a human donor who had a prior SARS-CoV-2 infection.

This clone was seen a few times. The chain couples TRBV5-1 to TRBJ1-6, with D hard to call. Germline CDR1 reads SGHRS; CDR2 reads YFSETQ. Trimming removed 4 bases at V and 5 bases at J, with 10 bases between. The CDR3 consists of 14 residues. The CDR3 sequence: CASSEGPHNSPLHF. CDR3 bases: TGCGCCAGCAGCGAGGGCCCTCATAATTCACCCCTCCACTTT. Based on the CDR3 plus reference TRBV5-1 and TRBJ1-6, the full variable domain is KAGVTQTPRYLIKTRGQQVTLSCSPISGHRSVSWYQQTPGQGLQFLFEYFSETQRNKGNFPGRFSGRQFSNSRSEMNVSTLELGDSALYLCASSEGPHNSPLHFGNGTRLTVT.

The sample holds a few counts of this clone. The V gene is TRBV7-2, the J gene TRBJ2-2; D is perhaps TRBD2 (6 bases). Germline loops: CDR1 SGHTA, CDR2 FQGNSA. V lost 1 base to trimming and J lost 4 bases, with 10 bases between them. There are 15 residues in the CDR3. CDR3 in amino acids: CASSLVGGTTGELFF. The CDR3 bases are TGTGCCAGCAGCTTAGTGGGAGGTACCACCGGGGAGCTGTTTTTT.

The chain links TRBV4-1 to TRBJ2-3; 8 bases fit TRBD2. Germline CDR1 reads MGHRA; CDR2 reads YSYEKL. The CDR3 extends over 15 amino acids. The ends lost 4 bases at V and 2 bases at J; junction bases unmatched: 5. CDR3: CASSRRTSNTDTQYF. Here the CDR3 DNA reads TGCGCCAGCAGCCGACGGACTAGCAACACAGATACGCAGTATTTT.

This chain uses TRBV28 with TRBJ2-2; D is uncertain. Trimming removed 2 bases from V and 4 bases from J, with 5 bases in between. CDR3 size: 13 residues. Germline V lookup: CDR1 MDHEN, CDR2 SYDVKM. CDR3 residues: CASSLPRTGELFF. The CDR3 DNA sequence: TGTGCCAGCAGTTTACCCCGCACCGGGGAGCTGTTTTTT.

V is TRBV27 and J is TRBJ1-4; 7 bases match TRBD1. With 2 bases clipped from V and 8 bases from J, the junction kept 5 bases outside the gene matches. This CDR3 spans 14 amino acids. Germline V gene data show CDR1 as MNHEY and CDR2 as SMNVEV (reference sequence). CDR3 sequence (DNA): TGTGCCAGCAGTTTAACCAGGGGGGGCGAAAAACTGTTTTTT. Protein: CASSLTRGGEKLFF.

This chain uses TRBV5-6 with TRBJ1-1; D possibly corresponds to TRBD1 (5 bases). Per germline, CDR1 SGHDT and CDR2 YYEEEE. V lost 4 bases and J 7 bases, leaving 14 bases between the germline ends. The CDR3 totals 13 residues. As DNA, the CDR3 is TGTGCCAGCAGCGGGTACCGGGGGTTTGAAGCTTTCTTT. Its protein is CASSGYRGFEAFF.

The V gene is TRBV2, the J gene TRBJ1-4; the D gene is possibly TRBD1 (5 bases). The CDR3 consists of 14 residues. Trimming stripped 7 bases from V and 8 bases from J, with 17 bases between. Germline V lookup: CDR1 SNHLY, CDR2 FYNNEI. In DNA, the CDR3 is TGTGCCAGCAAGTCGGGGGAATTGGGCGAAAAACTGTTTTTT. The encoded protein is CASKSGELGEKLFF.

V and J are TRBV19 and TRBJ1-1; 7 bases agree with TRBD1. The germline CDR1 and CDR2 sequences are LNHDA and SQIVND (reference sequence). The length of the CDR3 is 16 residues. The junction had 15 bases not matched to a gene; V was cut back by 8 bases and J by 3 bases. The CDR3 protein is CASGDRVGGVDTEAFF. CDR3 nucleotides: TGTGCCAGTGGAGACAGGGTGGGAGGTGTGGACACTGAAGCTTTCTTT.

V gene TRBV6-5 combines with J gene TRBJ2-1; D possibly corresponds to TRBD1 (6 bases). Trimming removed 4 bases from V and 10 bases from J, with 14 bases in between. The CDR3 totals 13 residues. Germline V gene lookup returns CDR1 MNHEY and CDR2 SVGAGI. CDR3 nucleotides: TGTGCCAGCAGTTCCTTGACAGGCGGAGAGCAGTTCTTC. This sequence encodes CASSSLTGGEQFF.

The V call is TRBV10-3, the J call TRBJ2-7; D possibly corresponds to TRBD1 (5 bases). V lost 6 bases to trimming and J lost 4 bases, with 13 bases between them. Germline V CDR1 and CDR2: ENHRY, SYGVKD. This CDR3 region has 13 residues. Here the CDR3 DNA reads TGTGCCATCAGCAGGGAATCTGTGTACGAGCAGTACTTC. It yields the protein CAISRESVYEQYF.

This rearrangement joins TRBV7-2 to TRBJ2-3; D remains unclear. The V and J ends lost 7 bases and 3 bases respectively, with 17 bases between them. Germline lookup yields CDR1 SGHTA and CDR2 FQGNSA. This CDR3 is 15 amino acids long. The CDR3 nucleotides are TGTGCCAGCACCCGTGAAGGGTGGAGTACAGATACGCAGTATTTT. It codes for CASTREGWSTDTQYF.

This clone came up once. The chain joins TRBV9 to TRBJ2-5; 8 bases agree with TRBD1. Germline-derived CDR1 and CDR2 are SGDLS and YYNGEE. CDR3 length: 15 amino acids. The junction had 6 bases not matched to a gene; V was cut back by 0 bases and J by 5 bases. The CDR3 region is CASSVATGGQETQYF. As DNA, the CDR3 is TGTGCCAGCAGCGTAGCTACAGGGGGTCAGGAGACCCAGTACTTC.

The V and J genes are TRBV2 and TRBJ1-4; 11 bases are shared with TRBD1. Germline V gene sequence: CDR1 SNHLY, CDR2 FYNNEI. The V segment lost 8 bases and the J segment 7 bases; nucleotides outside the gene matches: 12. The CDR3 covers 16 residues. The DNA of the CDR3 is TGTGCCAGCTCGGACAGGGGGCGCGTGGGTACTGAAAAACTGTTTTTT. Its translation is CASSDRGRVGTEKLFF.

In this sample, this clone turned up a few times. The V call is TRBV7-9, the J call TRBJ2-1, with 10 nucleotides matching TRBD1. With V trimmed by 10 bases and J by 7 bases, 10 bases remained unmatched. Germline V gene data show CDR1 as SEHNR and CDR2 as FQNEAQ (reference sequence). This CDR3 contains 14 residues. CDR3 sequence: CATGDRGFNNEQFF. CDR3 DNA: TGTGCCACCGGGGACAGGGGTTTTAATAATGAGCAGTTCTTC.

The chain employs TRBV7-2 and TRBJ2-1; D may correspond to TRBD1 or TRBD2 (5 bases each). V was trimmed by 5 bases and J by 0 bases, leaving 11 bases between them. This CDR3 region has 15 residues. CDR1 is SGHTA and CDR2 is FQGNSA in the germline V gene. This CDR3 reads CASSMGPSSYNEQFF. The DNA of the CDR3 is TGTGCCAGCAGCATGGGACCGAGCTCCTACAATGAGCAGTTCTTC.

This chain uses TRBV12-3 or TRBV12-4 with TRBJ1-2; TRBD1 might be the D (5 bases). This CDR3 contains 12 residues. V was trimmed by 3 bases and J by 4 bases, leaving 6 bases between them. CDR3 amino acids: CASSLQGYGYTF. The CDR3 DNA sequence: TGTGCCAGCAGTTTGCAGGGCTATGGCTACACCTTC.

J is TRBJ1-3 and V is TRBV24-1; D perhaps matches TRBD1 (6 bases). The ends were cut back, 0 bases at V and 4 bases at J, with 15 bases in the middle. Germline CDR1 KGHDR, CDR2 SFDVKD. The CDR3 length is 17 residues. CDR3: CATSDLGGGARGNTIYF. Here the CDR3 DNA reads TGTGCCACCAGTGATTTGGGCGGGGGGGCGCGAGGAAACACCATATATTTT.

This chain joins TRBV10-3 and TRBJ2-1, with TRBD2 matching 9 bases. J lost 2 bases, V lost 3 bases, and 8 bases had no gene match. The germline gives CDR1 ENHRY, CDR2 SYGVKD. The CDR3 spans 17 residues. The CDR3, as DNA: TGTGCCATCAGTGAACGTAGCGGGAGAGTCGCCTACAATGAGCAGTTCTTC. It specifies CAISERSGRVAYNEQFF.

The V gene is TRBV7-2, the J gene TRBJ2-3; 7 nucleotides align to TRBD2. This CDR3 comprises 14 residues. Germline-derived CDR1 and CDR2 are SGHTA and FQGNSA. The trim removed 1 base at V and 5 bases at J, leaving 3 bases unmatched. CDR3 in DNA: TGTGCCAGCAGCTTAGGGATAGCGGGAGATACGCAGTATTTT. Translated, it gives CASSLGIAGDTQYF.